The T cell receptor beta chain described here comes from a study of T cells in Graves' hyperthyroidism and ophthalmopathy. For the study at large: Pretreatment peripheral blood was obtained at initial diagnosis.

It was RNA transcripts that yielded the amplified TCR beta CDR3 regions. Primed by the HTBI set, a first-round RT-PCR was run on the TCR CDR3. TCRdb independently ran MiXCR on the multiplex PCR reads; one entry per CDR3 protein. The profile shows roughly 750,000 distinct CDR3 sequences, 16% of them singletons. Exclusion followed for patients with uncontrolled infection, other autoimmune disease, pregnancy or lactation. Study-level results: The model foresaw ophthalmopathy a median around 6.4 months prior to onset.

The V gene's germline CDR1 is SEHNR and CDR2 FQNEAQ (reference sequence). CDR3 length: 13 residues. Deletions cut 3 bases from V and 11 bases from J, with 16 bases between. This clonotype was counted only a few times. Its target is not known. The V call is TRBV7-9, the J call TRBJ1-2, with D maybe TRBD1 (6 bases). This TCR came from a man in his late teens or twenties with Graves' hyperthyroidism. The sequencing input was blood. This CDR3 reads CASSFKPQGEYTF. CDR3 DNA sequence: TGTGCCAGCAGCTTCAAGCCACAGGGAGAATACACCTTC.